This TCR beta chain emerged from a study of response to subunit inactivated influenza vaccine. General study findings and limits: The authors suggested that few new T cells are recruited per seasonal influenza vaccination.

This CDR3 spans 17 amino acids. V dropped 5 bases and J dropped 0 bases, with 17 bases sitting between them. Germline CDR1 reads MNHEY; CDR2 reads SVGEGT. As to this clonotype: Antigen specificity is unknown.

TCRdb reanalysed the RT-PCR reads using MiXCR and keeps one entry per CDR3 protein. The repertoire holds 550,000 to 800,000 distinct CDR3 sequences, with about 14% as singletons. The rearrangement links TRBV6-2 or TRBV6-3 to TRBJ2-1, with D possibly being TRBD2 (5 bases). The sequencing here drew on PBMCs from blood, taken 14 to 15 days before vaccination. The receptor's source is a man between 50 and 59 years old who received an inactivated influenza vaccine. The CDR3 coding sequence is TGTGCCAGCAGTCTTAACCCGACTATATCCTCCTACAATGAGCAGTTCTTC. It codes for CASSLNPTISSYNEQFF.